Following are 17 T cell receptor beta chains from one sample sequenced in a study of cytomegalovirus exposure and HLA in healthy donors. Amplification used 60 Vbeta primers and 13 Jbeta primers. TCRdb keeps only in-frame clones here, not all; method: immunoSEQ multiplex PCR. The data hold just over 150,000 clones, with around 83% observed a single time. Sequenced sample: PBMCs. The source of these receptors is a woman younger than 35 in good health and CMV-seronegative.

In regard to this clone: Mismatch with germline at one junction end may stem from a read error. The chain has TRBV18 and TRBJ2-2; TRBD1 might be the D (6 bases). Germline values: CDR1 KGHSH, CDR2 LQKENI. The length of the CDR3 is 15 residues. CDR3 sequence (DNA): TGTGCCAGCCCACCCCAGGGGTCGAACACCGGGGAGCTGTTTTTT. This codes for CASPPQGSNTGELFF.

The CDR3 nucleotides are TGTGCCAGCAGTGAAGGTAGCGGGGGCACAGATACGCAGTATTTT. Translated: CASSEGSGGTDTQYF. The chain is built from TRBV6-4 and TRBJ2-3, with 8 nucleotides matching TRBD2. V lost 3 bases, J lost 1 base, and 3 bases stayed unmatched. Germline loops: CDR1 MRHNA, CDR2 SNTAGT. The CDR3 extends over 15 amino acids.

This chain links TRBV7-6 with TRBJ2-1; D possibly corresponds to TRBD1 (6 bases). Deletions cut 0 bases from V and 4 bases from J, with 10 bases between. Germline V lookup: CDR1 SGHVS, CDR2 FNYEAQ. The CDR3 has 15 amino acids. The CDR3 reads CASSLARGPYNEQFF. The CDR3 coding sequence is TGTGCCAGCAGCTTAGCCAGGGGCCCTTACAATGAGCAGTTCTTC.

The CDR3 spells CASSPLGQGVPNTEAFF. CDR3 nucleotides: TGCGCCAGCAGCCCACTGGGACAGGGGGTACCGAACACTGAAGCTTTCTTT. The chain joins TRBV4-1 to TRBJ1-1; 11 bases line up with TRBD1. Germline lookup yields CDR1 MGHRA and CDR2 YSYEKL. The CDR3 length is 17 residues. V trimming: 4 bases; J trimming: 1 base; junction bases outside the gene matches: 8.

This clone appeared a few times. This chain joins TRBV30 and TRBJ1-2; D is unclear. With 5 bases removed from V and 2 bases from J, the gap between germline ends came to 15 bases. Germline V CDR1 and CDR2: GTSNPN, SVGIG (reference sequence). The CDR3 totals 14 residues. In DNA, the CDR3 is TGTGCCTGGGGCGCCTCGGGAAAGAACTATGGCTACACCTTC. Translated, it gives CAWGASGKNYGYTF.

The rearrangement uses TRBV28 and TRBJ2-7; 8 bases fit TRBD2. V trimming: 4 bases; J trimming: 1 base; junction bases outside the gene matches: 9. The CDR3 is made up of 16 amino acids. Germline assignment: CDR1 MDHEN and CDR2 SYDVKM. The CDR3 coding sequence is TGTGCCAGCAGTTCGCTAGCGGGTGACCGTTCCTACGAGCAGTACTTC. It is translated as CASSSLAGDRSYEQYF.

The V call is TRBV15, the J call TRBJ1-2, with D perhaps TRBD1 (5 bases). Germline V gives CDR1 LNHNV, CDR2 YYDKDF (reference sequence). Trimming removed 5 bases from V and 4 bases from J, with 14 bases in between. The CDR3 extends over 14 amino acids. The CDR3 region has the DNA TGTGCCACCAGCGGGGACCGGCGGGGCTATGGCTACACCTTC. Protein sequence: CATSGDRRGYGYTF.

V usage is TRBV4-2 and J usage is TRBJ2-5; no clear D gene. This CDR3 is 14 amino acids long. Trimming left V 1 base short and J 2 bases short, with 8 bases between. Germline CDR1 and CDR2: LGHNA and YNFKEQ. The CDR3 reads CASSQGEDQETQYF. In DNA, the CDR3 is TGTGCCAGCAGCCAAGGCGAAGATCAAGAGACCCAGTACTTC.

This chain's CDR3 is CASSLGTTNTNEQFF. In nucleotides, the CDR3 is TGTGCCAGCAGTTTAGGGACTACGAATACCAATGAGCAGTTCTTC. The gene calls are TRBV27 and TRBJ2-1; TRBD2 matches at 7 bases. CDR3 length: 15 residues. CDR1 and CDR2 from the germline V gene are MNHEY and SMNVEV (reference sequence). V lost 2 bases, J lost 6 bases, and 7 bases stayed unmatched.

This rearrangement joins TRBV7-9 to TRBJ1-4; D remains ambiguous. The CDR3 sequence is 15 residues long. V was clipped by 1 base and J by 5 bases, with 11 bases between them. Germline V CDR1 and CDR2: SEHNR, FQNEAQ (reference sequence). The CDR3 sequence is CASSLEDIQNEKLFF. As DNA, the CDR3 is TGTGCCAGCAGCTTAGAAGATATCCAGAATGAAAAACTGTTTTTT.

The rearrangement joins TRBV28 to TRBJ2-1; 9 positions match TRBD1. This CDR3 has 14 residues. V shed 6 bases, J shed 13 bases, and the junction held 13 bases outside the gene matches. CDR1 is MDHEN and CDR2 is SYDVKM in the germline V gene. The CDR3 region has the DNA TGTGCCAGCAGATCCGGGACAGGGCATGTAAAACAGTTCTTC. This translates into CASRSGTGHVKQFF.

The chain carries TRBV15 and TRBJ1-2; the match to TRBD1 covers 9 bases. The CDR3 contains 17 residues. Per the germline V gene, CDR1 is LNHNV and CDR2 is YYDKDF (reference sequence). The V segment lost 0 bases and the J segment 7 bases; nucleotides outside the gene matches: 12. CDR3 in DNA: TGTGCCACCAGCAGAGATCGTAGCGTCGGGACAGGGTGTGGCTACACCTTC. It encodes CATSRDRSVGTGCGYTF.

This clone was seen only once. The genes are TRBV5-1 and TRBJ1-1, with 8 bases fitting TRBD1. The CDR3 covers 13 residues. Looked up from germline, CDR1 is SGHRS and CDR2 is YFSETQ. V shed 4 bases, J shed 7 bases, and the junction held 6 bases outside the gene matches. For the CDR3, the DNA is TGCGCCAGCAGCCAAGGGACAGGCTGTGAAGCTTTCTTT. The encoded protein is CASSQGTGCEAFF. The full variable domain, completed using reference TRBV5-1 and TRBJ1-1, is KAGVTQTPRYLIKTRGQQVTLSCSPISGHRSVSWYQQTPGQGLQFLFEYFSETQRNKGNFPGRFSGRQFSNSRSEMNVSTLELGDSALYLCASSQGTGCEAFFGQGTRLTVV.

The chain joins TRBV7-2 to TRBJ1-6; D ambiguous. The CDR3 extends over 12 amino acids. V was shortened by 4 bases and J by 14 bases, with 12 bases between the two germline ends. The germline CDR1 and CDR2 sequences are SGHTA and FQGNSA. CDR3 sequence: CASSSNRVALHF. The CDR3 DNA reads TGTGCCAGCAGCTCCAATCGGGTGGCCCTCCACTTT. Filled out from reference TRBV7-2 and TRBJ1-6, the complete variable domain reads GAGVSQSPSNKVTEKGKDVELRCDPISGHTALYWYRQSLGQGLEFLIYFQGNSAPDKSGLPSDRFSAERTGGSVSTLTIQRTQQEDSAVYLCASSSNRVALHFGNGTRLTVT.

The rearrangement joins TRBV28 to TRBJ2-7; 11 nucleotides align to TRBD2. Germline V gene lookup returns CDR1 MDHEN and CDR2 SYDVKM. V shed 3 bases and J 2 bases; nucleotides not matched to a gene: 3. This CDR3 spans 15 amino acids. The DNA of the CDR3 is TGTGCCAGCAGTTTGGGACTAGCGGAGACCTACGAGCAGTACTTC. This encodes CASSLGLAETYEQYF.

V gene TRBV27 combines with J gene TRBJ2-1, with 8 bases aligning to TRBD1. V gave up 4 bases and J gave up 7 bases; unmatched junction bases: 6. CDR1 and CDR2 from the germline V gene are MNHEY and SMNVEV (reference sequence). This CDR3 has 14 amino acids. CDR3 in amino acids: CASSYGQGGNEQFF. The CDR3 nucleotides read TGTGCCAGCAGTTATGGACAGGGTGGAAATGAGCAGTTCTTC.

This rearrangement joins TRBV30 to TRBJ1-2, with D tentatively TRBD1 (5 bases). The CDR3 runs to 15 residues. Trimming cost V 3 bases and J 7 bases, with 21 bases left between them. Looked up from germline, CDR1 is GTSNPN and CDR2 is SVGIG (reference sequence). In nucleotides, the CDR3 is TGTGCCTGGAGCCCCATAACAGGCCCTATAGGTGGCTACACCTTC. The encoded protein is CAWSPITGPIGGYTF.